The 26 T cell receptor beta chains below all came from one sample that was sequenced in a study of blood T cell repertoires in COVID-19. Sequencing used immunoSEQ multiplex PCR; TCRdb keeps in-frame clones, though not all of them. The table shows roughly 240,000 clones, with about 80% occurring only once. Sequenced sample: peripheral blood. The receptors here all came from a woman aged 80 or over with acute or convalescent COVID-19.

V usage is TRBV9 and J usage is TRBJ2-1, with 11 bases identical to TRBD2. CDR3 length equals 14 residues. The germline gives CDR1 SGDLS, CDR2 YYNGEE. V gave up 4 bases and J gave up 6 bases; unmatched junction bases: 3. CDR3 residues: CASSFGLAGNEQFF. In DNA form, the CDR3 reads TGTGCCAGCAGCTTCGGACTAGCGGGCAATGAGCAGTTCTTC.

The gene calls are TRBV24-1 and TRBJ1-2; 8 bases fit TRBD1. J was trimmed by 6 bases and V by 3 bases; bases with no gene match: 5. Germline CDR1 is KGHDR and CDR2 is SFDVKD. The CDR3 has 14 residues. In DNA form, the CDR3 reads TGTGCCACCAGTGATCTGGACAGGGTGGATGGCTACACCTTC. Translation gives CATSDLDRVDGYTF.

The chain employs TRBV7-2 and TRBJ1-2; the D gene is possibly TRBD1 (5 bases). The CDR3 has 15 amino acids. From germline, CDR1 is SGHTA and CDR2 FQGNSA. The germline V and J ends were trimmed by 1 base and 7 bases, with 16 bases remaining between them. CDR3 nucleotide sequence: TGTGCCAGCAGCTTAGATTTTACGGGGGATGGTGGCTACACCTTC. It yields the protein CASSLDFTGDGGYTF.

CDR3 loop: CASSLGQGGYEQYF. CDR3 sequence (DNA): TGTGCCAGCAGCCTTGGACAGGGGGGTTACGAGCAGTACTTC. V gene TRBV27 combines with J gene TRBJ2-7, with 10 bases that match TRBD1. Unmatched junction bases numbered 6, after V lost 6 bases and J lost 4 bases. From germline, CDR1 is MNHEY and CDR2 SMNVEV (reference sequence). The CDR3 contains 14 residues.

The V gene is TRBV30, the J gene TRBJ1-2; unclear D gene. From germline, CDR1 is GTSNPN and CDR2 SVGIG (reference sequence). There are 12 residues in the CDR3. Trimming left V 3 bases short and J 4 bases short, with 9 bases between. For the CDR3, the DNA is TGTGCCTGGAGCGTCGAGAGCTATGGCTACACCTTC. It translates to CAWSVESYGYTF.

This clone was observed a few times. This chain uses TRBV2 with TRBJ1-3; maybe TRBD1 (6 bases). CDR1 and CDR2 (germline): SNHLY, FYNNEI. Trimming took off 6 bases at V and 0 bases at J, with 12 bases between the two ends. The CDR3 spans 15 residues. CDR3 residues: CASSQDSYSGNTIYF. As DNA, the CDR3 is TGTGCCAGCAGCCAGGACAGCTACTCTGGAAACACCATATATTTT. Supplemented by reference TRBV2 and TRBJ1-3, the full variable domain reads EPEVTQTPSHQVTQMGQEVILRCVPISNHLYFYWYRQILGQKVEFLVSFYNNEISEKSEIFDDQFSVERPDGSNFTLKIRSTKLEDSAMYFCASSQDSYSGNTIYFGEGSWLTVV.

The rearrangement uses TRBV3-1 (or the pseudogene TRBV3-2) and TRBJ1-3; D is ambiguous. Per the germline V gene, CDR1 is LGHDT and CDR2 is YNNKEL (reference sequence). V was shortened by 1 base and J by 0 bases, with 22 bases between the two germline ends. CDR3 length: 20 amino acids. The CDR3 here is CASSQVDSASISSSGNTIYF. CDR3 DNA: TGTGCCAGCAGCCAAGTTGATTCAGCTAGCATTTCTAGCTCTGGAAACACCATATATTTT.

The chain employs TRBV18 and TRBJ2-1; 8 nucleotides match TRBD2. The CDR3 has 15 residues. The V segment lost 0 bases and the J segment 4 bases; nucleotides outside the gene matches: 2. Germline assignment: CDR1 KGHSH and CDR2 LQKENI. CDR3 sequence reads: CASSPPSGGYNEQFF. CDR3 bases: TGTGCCAGCTCACCACCCAGCGGGGGATACAATGAGCAGTTCTTC.

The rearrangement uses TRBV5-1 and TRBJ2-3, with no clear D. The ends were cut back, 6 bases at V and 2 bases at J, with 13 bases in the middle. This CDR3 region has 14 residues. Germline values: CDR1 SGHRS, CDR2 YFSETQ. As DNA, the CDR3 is TGCGCCAGCACCCAGTCCCGGGTCACAGATACGCAGTATTTT. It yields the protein CASTQSRVTDTQYF.

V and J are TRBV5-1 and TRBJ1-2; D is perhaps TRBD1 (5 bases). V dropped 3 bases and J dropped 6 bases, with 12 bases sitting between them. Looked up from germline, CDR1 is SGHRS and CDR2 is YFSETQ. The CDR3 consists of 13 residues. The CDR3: CASSSRQYDGYTF. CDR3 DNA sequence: TGCGCCAGCAGCTCCAGACAGTACGATGGCTACACCTTC.

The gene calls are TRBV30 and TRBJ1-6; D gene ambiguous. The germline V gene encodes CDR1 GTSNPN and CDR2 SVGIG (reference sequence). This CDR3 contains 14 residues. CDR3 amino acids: CACLKSSYNSPLHF. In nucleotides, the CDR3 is TGTGCTTGCTTAAAGAGCTCCTATAATTCACCCCTCCACTTT.

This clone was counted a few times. Written as DNA, the CDR3 is TGTGCCAGCAGCTTAGGGCACGTCACAGATACGCAGTATTTT. It specifies CASSLGHVTDTQYF. The V call is TRBV7-3, the J call TRBJ2-3; D is ambiguous. V was shortened by 2 bases and J by 2 bases, with 8 bases between the two germline ends. Germline CDR1 and CDR2: SGHTA and FQGTGA. The CDR3 is 14 residues long.

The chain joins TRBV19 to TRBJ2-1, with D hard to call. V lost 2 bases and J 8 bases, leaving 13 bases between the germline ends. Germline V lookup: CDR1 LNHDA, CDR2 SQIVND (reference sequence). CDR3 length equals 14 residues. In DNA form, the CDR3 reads TGTGCCAGTAGTATAATTTACACAACCGATGAGCAGTTCTTC. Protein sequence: CASSIIYTTDEQFF.

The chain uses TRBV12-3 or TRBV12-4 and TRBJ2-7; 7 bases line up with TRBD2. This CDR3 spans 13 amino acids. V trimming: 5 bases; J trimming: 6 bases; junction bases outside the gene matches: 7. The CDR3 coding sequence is TGTGCCAGCAGTCTCAGACTAGCTGGCGAGCAGTACTTC. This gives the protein CASSLRLAGEQYF.

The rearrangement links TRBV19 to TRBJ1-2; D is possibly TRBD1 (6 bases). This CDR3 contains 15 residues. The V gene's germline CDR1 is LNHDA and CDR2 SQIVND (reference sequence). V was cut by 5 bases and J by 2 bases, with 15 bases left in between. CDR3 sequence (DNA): TGTGCCAGTAGTTCCGGGACACAGATCAACTATGGCTACACCTTC. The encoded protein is CASSSGTQINYGYTF.

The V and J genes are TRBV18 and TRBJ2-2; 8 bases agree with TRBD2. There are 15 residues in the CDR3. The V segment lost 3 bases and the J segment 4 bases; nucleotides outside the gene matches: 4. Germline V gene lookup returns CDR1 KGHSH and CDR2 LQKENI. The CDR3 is CASSPGTRPTGELFF. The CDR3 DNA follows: TGTGCCAGCTCACCCGGGACTAGACCCACCGGGGAGCTGTTTTTT.

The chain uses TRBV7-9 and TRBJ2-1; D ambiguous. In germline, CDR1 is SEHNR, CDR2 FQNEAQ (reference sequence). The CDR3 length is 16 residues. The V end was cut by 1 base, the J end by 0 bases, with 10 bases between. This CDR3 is CASSLGQVSSYNEQFF. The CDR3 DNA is TGTGCCAGCAGCTTAGGGCAGGTGAGCTCCTACAATGAGCAGTTCTTC. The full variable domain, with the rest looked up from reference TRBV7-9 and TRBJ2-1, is DTGVSQNPRHKITKRGQNVTFRCDPISEHNRLYWYRQTLGQGPEFLTYFQNEAQLEKSRLLSDRFSAERPKGSFSTLEIQRTEQGDSAMYLCASSLGQVSSYNEQFFGPGTRLTVL.

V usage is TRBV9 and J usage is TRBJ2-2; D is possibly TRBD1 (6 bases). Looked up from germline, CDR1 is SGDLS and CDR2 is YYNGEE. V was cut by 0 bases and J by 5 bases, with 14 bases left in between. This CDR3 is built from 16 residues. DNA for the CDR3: TGTGCCAGCAGCGTAGTTCCAGGGGTCGGAACCGGGGAGCTGTTTTTT. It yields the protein CASSVVPGVGTGELFF.

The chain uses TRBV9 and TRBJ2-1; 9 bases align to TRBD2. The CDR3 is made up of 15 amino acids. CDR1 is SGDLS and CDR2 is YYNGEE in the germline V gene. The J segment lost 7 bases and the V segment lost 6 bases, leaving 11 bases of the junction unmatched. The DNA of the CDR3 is TGTGCCAGCACCCGTATAGCGGGGGCGGGGAATGAGCAGTTCTTC. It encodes CASTRIAGAGNEQFF. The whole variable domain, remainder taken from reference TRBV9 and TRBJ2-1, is DSGVTQTPKHLITATGQRVTLRCSPRSGDLSVYWYQQSLDQGLQFLIQYYNGEERAKGNILERFSAQQFPDLHSELNLSSLELGDSALYFCASTRIAGAGNEQFFGPGTRLTVL.

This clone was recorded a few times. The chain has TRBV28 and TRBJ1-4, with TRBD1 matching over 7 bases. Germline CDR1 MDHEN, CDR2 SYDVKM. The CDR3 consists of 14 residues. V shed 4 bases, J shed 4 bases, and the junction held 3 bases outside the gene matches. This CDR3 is CASSSRDSNEKLFF. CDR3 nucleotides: TGTGCCAGCAGTTCCCGGGACAGTAATGAAAAACTGTTTTTT. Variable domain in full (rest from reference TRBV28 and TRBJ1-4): DVKVTQSSRYLVKRTGEKVFLECVQDMDHENMFWYRQDPGLGLRLIYFSYDVKMKEKGDIPEGYSVSREKKERFSLILESASTNQTSMYLCASSSRDSNEKLFFGSGTQLSVL.

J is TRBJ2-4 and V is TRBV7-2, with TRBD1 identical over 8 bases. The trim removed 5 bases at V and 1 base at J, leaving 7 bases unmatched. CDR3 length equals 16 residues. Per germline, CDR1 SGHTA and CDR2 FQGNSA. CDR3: CASSQPGGIAKNIQYF. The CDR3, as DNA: TGTGCCAGCAGCCAGCCAGGGGGCATCGCCAAAAACATTCAGTACTTC.

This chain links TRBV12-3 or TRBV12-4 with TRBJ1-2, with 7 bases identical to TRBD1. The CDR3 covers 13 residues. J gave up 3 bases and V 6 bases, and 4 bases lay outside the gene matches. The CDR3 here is CASSPDRDYGYTF. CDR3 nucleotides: TGTGCCAGCAGCCCAGACAGGGACTATGGCTACACCTTC.

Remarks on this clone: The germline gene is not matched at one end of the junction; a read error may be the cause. The CDR3, as DNA: TGTGCCCGCAGCGGGGGGGGGTGGAGCGGCTATTACAATGAGCAGTTCTTC. It translates to CARSGGGWSGYYNEQFF. The genes are TRBV9 and TRBJ2-1, with 10 bases aligning to TRBD2. CDR1 and CDR2 from the germline V gene are SGDLS and YYNGEE. CDR3 size: 17 residues.

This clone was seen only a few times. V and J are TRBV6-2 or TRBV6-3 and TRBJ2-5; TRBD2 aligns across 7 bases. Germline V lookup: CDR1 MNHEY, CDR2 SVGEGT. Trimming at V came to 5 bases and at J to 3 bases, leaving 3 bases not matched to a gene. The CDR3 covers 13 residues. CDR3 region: CASSRDYEETQYF. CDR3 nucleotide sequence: TGTGCCAGCAGTCGGGACTACGAAGAGACCCAGTACTTC.

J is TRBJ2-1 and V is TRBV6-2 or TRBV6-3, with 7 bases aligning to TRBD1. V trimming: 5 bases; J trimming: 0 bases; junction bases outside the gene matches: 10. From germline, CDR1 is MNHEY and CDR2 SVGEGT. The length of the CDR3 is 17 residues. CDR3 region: CASSDLLAGGSYNEQFF. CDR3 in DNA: TGTGCCAGCAGTGACCTCCTTGCAGGGGGCTCCTACAATGAGCAGTTCTTC.

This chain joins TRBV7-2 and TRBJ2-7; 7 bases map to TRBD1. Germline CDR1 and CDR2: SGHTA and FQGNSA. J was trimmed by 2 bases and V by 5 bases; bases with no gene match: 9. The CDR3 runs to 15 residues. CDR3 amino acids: CASSPRLGTAYEQYF. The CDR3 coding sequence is TGTGCCAGCAGCCCCCGACTTGGGACAGCCTACGAGCAGTACTTC. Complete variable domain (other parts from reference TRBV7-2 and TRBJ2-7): GAGVSQSPSNKVTEKGKDVELRCDPISGHTALYWYRQSLGQGLEFLIYFQGNSAPDKSGLPSDRFSAERTGGSVSTLTIQRTQQEDSAVYLCASSPRLGTAYEQYFGPGTRLTVT.